What follows are 2 T cell receptor beta chains derived from one specimen sequenced in a study of identifying expanded T cells in peripheral blood. Assay: immunoSEQ multiplex PCR; the TCRdb copy retains only in-frame clones and omits some. The table records more than 75,000 clones, approximately 84% of them present only once. Input material: blood. The receptor source for this set is a person between 18 and 75 years old in good health.

The genes are TRBV9 and TRBJ1-3, with no clear D. This CDR3 comprises 13 residues. CDR1 and CDR2 from the germline V gene are SGDLS and YYNGEE. V was shortened by 2 bases and J by 2 bases, with 5 bases between the two germline ends. In nucleotides, the CDR3 is TGTGCCAGCAGCGTGGGCACTGGAAACACCATATATTTT. Its translation is CASSVGTGNTIYF.

J is TRBJ2-7 and V is TRBV7-2; tentatively, D is TRBD1 (5 bases). Trimming took off 6 bases at V and 7 bases at J, with 19 bases between the two ends. CDR1 is SGHTA, CDR2 FQGNSA, per germline. The CDR3 has 14 residues. The CDR3 here is CASSLLQGSGEQYF. For the CDR3, the DNA is TGTGCCAGCAGTCTTCTGCAGGGTTCCGGTGAGCAGTACTTC.